This T cell receptor (beta chain) was profiled in a study of response to subunit inactivated influenza vaccine. Study-wide results and caveats: With each seasonal influenza vaccination, the authors suggested, few new T cells are recruited.

CDR3 length equals 13 residues. The V gene's germline CDR1 is SNHLY and CDR2 FYNNEI. The V gene end was trimmed by 5 bases and the J gene end by 4 bases; junction bases not matched to a gene: 3. TCRdb independently ran MiXCR on the RT-PCR reads; one entry per CDR3 protein. This table holds 400,000 to 550,000 distinct CDR3 sequences, about 25% found once. Points on this clonotype: Its antigen is unknown.

This chain links TRBV2 with TRBJ1-2; TRBD1 aligns across 8 bases. The sequences come from CD4+ T cells sorted from PBMCs, collected more than 4 days after vaccination. The receptor's source is a man aged 45-65 years who received an inactivated influenza vaccine. The CDR3 reads CASSRQGIYGYTF. CDR3 sequence (DNA): TGTGCCAGCAGTAGACAGGGGATCTATGGCTACACCTTC.